The 3 T cell receptor beta chains below all came from one sample that was sequenced in a study of cytomegalovirus exposure and HLA in healthy donors. PCR was performed using 60 Vbeta and 13 Jbeta primers. The assay was immunoSEQ multiplex PCR, and TCRdb's table has in-frame clones only and misses some. The sample includes about 150,000 clones, roughly 77% of them seen just once. The sample taken for sequencing was PBMCs. Receptors originate from a human donor in good health.

The chain recombines TRBV5-8 with TRBJ2-1; a weak D match, TRBD1 (9 bases). Per the germline V gene, CDR1 is SGHTS and CDR2 is YDEGEE. This CDR3 comprises 16 residues. V was cut by 1 base and J by 8 bases, with 19 bases left in between. This chain's CDR3 is CASSLLAGQGEDEQFF. The CDR3 DNA reads as TGTGCCAGCAGCTTGTTAGCGGGACAGGGCGAGGATGAGCAGTTCTTC.

The rearrangement uses TRBV2 and TRBJ1-4; tentatively, D is TRBD1 (6 bases). Trimming shortened V by 5 bases and J by 5 bases, and 15 bases separated the two germline ends. The germline V gene encodes CDR1 SNHLY and CDR2 FYNNEI. The CDR3 length is 15 residues. CDR3 loop: CASSTRTAENEKLFF. CDR3 nucleotides: TGTGCCAGCAGTACCCGGACAGCGGAAAATGAAAAACTGTTTTTT.

The chain carries TRBV7-2 and TRBJ2-5; D is unresolved. The J call is uncertain, as TRBJ2-7 better fits the DNA end. Germline assignment: CDR1 SGHTA and CDR2 FQGNSA. This CDR3 contains 14 residues. The CDR3 coding sequence is TGTGCCAGCAGCTTCAATGCCGAGCCTTACGAGCAGTACTTC. Translating gives CASSFNAEPYEQYF.